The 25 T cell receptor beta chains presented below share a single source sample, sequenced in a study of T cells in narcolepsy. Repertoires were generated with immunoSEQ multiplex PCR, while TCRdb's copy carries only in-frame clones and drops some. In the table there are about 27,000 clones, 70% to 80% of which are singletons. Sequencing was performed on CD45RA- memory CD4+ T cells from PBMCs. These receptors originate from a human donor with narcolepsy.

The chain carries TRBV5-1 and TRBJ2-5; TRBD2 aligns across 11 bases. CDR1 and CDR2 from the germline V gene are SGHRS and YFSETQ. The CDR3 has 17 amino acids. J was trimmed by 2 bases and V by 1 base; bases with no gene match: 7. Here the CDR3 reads CASSLISGGAVQETQYF. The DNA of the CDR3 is TGCGCCAGCAGCTTGATTAGCGGGGGGGCCGTTCAAGAGACCCAGTACTTC.

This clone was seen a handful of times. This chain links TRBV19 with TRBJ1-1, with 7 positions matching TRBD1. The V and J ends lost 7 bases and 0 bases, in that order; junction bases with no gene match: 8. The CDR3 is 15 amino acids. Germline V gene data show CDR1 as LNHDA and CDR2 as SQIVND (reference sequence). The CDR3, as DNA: TGTGCCAGTATCTGGGCAGGGGGACTGAACACTGAAGCTTTCTTT. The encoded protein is CASIWAGGLNTEAFF.

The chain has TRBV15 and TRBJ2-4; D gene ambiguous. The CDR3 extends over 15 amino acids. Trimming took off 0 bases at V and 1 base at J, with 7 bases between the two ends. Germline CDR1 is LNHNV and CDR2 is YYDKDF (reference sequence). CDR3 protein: CATSRDPSAKNIQYF. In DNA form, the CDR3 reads TGTGCCACCAGCAGAGACCCGTCGGCCAAAAACATTCAGTACTTC.

The CDR3 sequence is CASSVRGFVEAFF. DNA for the CDR3: TGTGCCAGCAGCGTAAGGGGGTTCGTAGAAGCTTTCTTT. J is TRBJ1-1 and V is TRBV11-2; D is possibly TRBD1 (6 bases). V dropped 5 bases and J dropped 8 bases, with 15 bases sitting between them. The length of the CDR3 is 13 residues. Germline V gene lookup returns CDR1 SGHAT and CDR2 FQNNGV.

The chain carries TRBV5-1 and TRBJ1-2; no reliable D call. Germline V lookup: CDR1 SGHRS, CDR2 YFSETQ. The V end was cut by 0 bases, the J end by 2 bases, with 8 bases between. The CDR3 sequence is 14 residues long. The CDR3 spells CASSLDSGNYGYTF. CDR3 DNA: TGCGCCAGCAGCTTGGATTCGGGGAACTATGGCTACACCTTC.

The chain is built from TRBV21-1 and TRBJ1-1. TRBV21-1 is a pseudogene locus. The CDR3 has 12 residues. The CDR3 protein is CASSDPRTEAFF. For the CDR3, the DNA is TGTGCCAGCAGCGACCCGAGGACTGAAGCTTTCTTT.

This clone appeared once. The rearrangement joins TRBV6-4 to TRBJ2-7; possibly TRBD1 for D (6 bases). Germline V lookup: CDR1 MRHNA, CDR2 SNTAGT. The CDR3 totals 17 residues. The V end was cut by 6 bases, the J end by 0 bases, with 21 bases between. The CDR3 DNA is TGTGCCAGCAGAAGGAGGACAGCGCCGATGGGCTCCTACGAGCAGTACTTC. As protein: CASRRRTAPMGSYEQYF.

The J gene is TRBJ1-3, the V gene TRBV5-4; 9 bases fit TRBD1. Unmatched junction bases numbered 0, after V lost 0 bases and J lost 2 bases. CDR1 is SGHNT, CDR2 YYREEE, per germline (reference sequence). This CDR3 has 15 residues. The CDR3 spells CASSLGTGAGNTIYF. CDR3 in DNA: TGTGCCAGCAGCTTGGGGACAGGGGCTGGAAACACCATATATTTT.

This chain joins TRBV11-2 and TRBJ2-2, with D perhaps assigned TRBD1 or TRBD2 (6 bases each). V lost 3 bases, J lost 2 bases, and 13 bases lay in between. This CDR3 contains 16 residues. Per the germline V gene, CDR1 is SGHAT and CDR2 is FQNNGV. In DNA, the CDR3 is TGTGCCAGCAGCTTTATGGGGGGACAAAACACCGGGGAGCTGTTTTTT. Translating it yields CASSFMGGQNTGELFF.

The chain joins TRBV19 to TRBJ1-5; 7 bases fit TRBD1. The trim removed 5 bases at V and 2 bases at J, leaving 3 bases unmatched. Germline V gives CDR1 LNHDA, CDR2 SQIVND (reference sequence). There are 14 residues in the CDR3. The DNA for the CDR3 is TGTGCCAGTAGTCTCACAGGGGGCAATCAGCCCCAGCATTTT. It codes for CASSLTGGNQPQHF.

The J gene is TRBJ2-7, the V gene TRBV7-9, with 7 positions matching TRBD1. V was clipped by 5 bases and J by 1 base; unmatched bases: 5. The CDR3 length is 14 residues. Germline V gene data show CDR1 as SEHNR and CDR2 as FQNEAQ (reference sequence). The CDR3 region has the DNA TGTGCCAGCAGCATAAGACAGGGATCCTACGAGCAGTACTTC. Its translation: CASSIRQGSYEQYF.

In DNA form, the CDR3 reads TGTGCCAGCAGCCGACCCGGGACAGGGGGCATTAGTGGCTACACCTTC. It encodes CASSRPGTGGISGYTF. The rearrangement uses TRBV5-4 and TRBJ1-2; 12 bases map to TRBD1. This CDR3 region has 16 residues. Unmatched junction bases numbered 11, after V lost 4 bases and J lost 7 bases. From germline, CDR1 is SGHNT and CDR2 YYREEE (reference sequence).

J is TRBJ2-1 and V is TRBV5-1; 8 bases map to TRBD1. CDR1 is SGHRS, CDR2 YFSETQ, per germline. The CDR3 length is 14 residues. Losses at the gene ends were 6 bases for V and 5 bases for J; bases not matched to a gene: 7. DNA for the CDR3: TGCGCCAGCAACCTGGACAGGGTGAACAATGAGCAGTTCTTC. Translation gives CASNLDRVNNEQFF.

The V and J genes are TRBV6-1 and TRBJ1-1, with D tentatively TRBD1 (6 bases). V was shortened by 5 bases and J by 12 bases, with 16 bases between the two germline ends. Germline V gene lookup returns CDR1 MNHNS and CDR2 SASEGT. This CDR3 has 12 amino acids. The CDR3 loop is CASSLLTGFPFF. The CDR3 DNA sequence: TGTGCCAGCAGTCTTTTGACAGGTTTCCCTTTCTTT.

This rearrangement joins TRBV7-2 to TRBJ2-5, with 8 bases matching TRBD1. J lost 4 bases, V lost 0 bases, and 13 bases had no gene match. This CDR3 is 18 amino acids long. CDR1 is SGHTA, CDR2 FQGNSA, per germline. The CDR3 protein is CASSLAPRTGWGRETQYF. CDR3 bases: TGTGCCAGCAGCTTAGCGCCCCGGACAGGGTGGGGACGAGAGACCCAGTACTTC.

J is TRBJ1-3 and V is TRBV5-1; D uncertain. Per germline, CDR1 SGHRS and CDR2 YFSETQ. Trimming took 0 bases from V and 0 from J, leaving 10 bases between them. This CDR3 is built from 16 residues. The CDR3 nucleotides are TGCGCCAGCAGCTTGGAGCGGTCGACCTCTGGAAACACCATATATTTT. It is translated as CASSLERSTSGNTIYF.

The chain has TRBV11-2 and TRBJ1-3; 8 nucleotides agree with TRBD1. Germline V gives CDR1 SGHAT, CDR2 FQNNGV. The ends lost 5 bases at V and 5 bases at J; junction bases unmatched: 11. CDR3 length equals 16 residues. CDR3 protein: CASSPTDRVSRNTIYF. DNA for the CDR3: TGTGCCAGCAGCCCCACGGACAGGGTTTCCCGAAACACCATATATTTT.

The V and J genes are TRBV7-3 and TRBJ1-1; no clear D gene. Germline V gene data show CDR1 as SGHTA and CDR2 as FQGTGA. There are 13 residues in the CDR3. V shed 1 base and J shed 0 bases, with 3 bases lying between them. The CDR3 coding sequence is TGTGCCAGCAGCTTAATGCTGAACACTGAAGCTTTCTTT. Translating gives CASSLMLNTEAFF.

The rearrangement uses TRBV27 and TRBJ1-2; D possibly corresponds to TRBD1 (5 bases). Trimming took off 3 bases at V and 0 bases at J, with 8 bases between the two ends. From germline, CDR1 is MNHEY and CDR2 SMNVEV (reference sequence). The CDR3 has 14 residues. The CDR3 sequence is CASSLTGANYGYTF. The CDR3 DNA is TGTGCCAGCAGTTTGACGGGGGCTAACTATGGCTACACCTTC.

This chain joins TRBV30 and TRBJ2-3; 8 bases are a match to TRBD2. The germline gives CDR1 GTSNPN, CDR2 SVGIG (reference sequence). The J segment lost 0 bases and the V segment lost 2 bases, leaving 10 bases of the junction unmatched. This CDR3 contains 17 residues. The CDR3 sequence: CAWSPKGGGRSTDTQYF. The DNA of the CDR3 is TGTGCCTGGAGTCCAAAAGGCGGGGGGCGGAGCACAGATACGCAGTATTTT.

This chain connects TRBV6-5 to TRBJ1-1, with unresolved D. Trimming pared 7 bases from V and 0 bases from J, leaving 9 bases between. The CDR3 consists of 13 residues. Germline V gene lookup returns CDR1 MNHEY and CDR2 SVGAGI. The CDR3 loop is CASKSGLNTEAFF. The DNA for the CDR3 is TGTGCCAGCAAGTCGGGGTTGAACACTGAAGCTTTCTTT.

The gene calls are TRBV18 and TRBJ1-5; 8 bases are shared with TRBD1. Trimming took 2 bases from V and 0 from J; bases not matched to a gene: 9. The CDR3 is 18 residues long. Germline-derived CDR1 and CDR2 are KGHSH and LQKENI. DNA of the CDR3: TGTGCCAGCTCACCAACTAATACCGGGACAGGTAGCAATCAGCCCCAGCATTTT. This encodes CASSPTNTGTGSNQPQHF.

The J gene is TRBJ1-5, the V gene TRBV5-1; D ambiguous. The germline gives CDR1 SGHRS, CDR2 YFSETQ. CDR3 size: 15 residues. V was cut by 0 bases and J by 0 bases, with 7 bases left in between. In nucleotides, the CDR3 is TGCGCCAGCAGCTTGGAAGGGAATAGCAATCAGCCCCAGCATTTT. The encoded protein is CASSLEGNSNQPQHF.

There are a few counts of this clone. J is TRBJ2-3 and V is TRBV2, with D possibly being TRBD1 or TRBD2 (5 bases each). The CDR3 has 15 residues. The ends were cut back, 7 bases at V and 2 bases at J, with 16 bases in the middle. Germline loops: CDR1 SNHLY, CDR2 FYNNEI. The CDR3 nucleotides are TGTGCCAGCATAGGGGATCCGCGGGTCACAGATACGCAGTATTTT. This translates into CASIGDPRVTDTQYF.

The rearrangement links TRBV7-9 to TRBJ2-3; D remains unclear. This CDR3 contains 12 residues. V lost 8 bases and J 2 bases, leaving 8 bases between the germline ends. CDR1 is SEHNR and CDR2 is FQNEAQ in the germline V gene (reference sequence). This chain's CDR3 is CASETSTDTQYF. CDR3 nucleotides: TGTGCCAGCGAGACCTCCACAGATACGCAGTATTTT. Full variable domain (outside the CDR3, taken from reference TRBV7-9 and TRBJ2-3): DTGVSQNPRHKITKRGQNVTFRCDPISEHNRLYWYRQTLGQGPEFLTYFQNEAQLEKSRLLSDRFSAERPKGSFSTLEIQRTEQGDSAMYLCASETSTDTQYFGPGTRLTVL.